Listed here are 22 T cell receptor beta chains from one sample, sequenced in a study of OX40 agonist ivuxolimab in advanced cancers. Repertoires were generated with immunoSEQ multiplex PCR, while TCRdb's copy carries only in-frame clones and drops some. The data contain 60,000 to 70,000 clones, about 90% of them singletons. The sequencing here drew on CD4+ or CD8+ T cells sorted from blood, taken in a trial of the OX40 agonist ivuxolimab. The receptor set was obtained from an adult with an advanced solid tumor such as melanoma, head and neck, liver or kidney cancer.

The chain is built from TRBV5-1 and TRBJ2-2; possible D gene TRBD1, 6 bases. The germline V gene has CDR1 SGHRS and CDR2 YFSETQ. Trimming cost V 0 bases and J 4 bases, with 7 bases left between them. This CDR3 has 14 amino acids. In DNA form, the CDR3 reads TGCGCCAGCAGCTTGGAAGGGGGCACCGGGGAGCTGTTTTTT. Translating gives CASSLEGGTGELFF.

The chain joins TRBV7-2 to TRBJ1-1, with TRBD1 identical over 12 bases. V was clipped by 1 base and J by 5 bases; unmatched bases: 5. CDR3 length: 16 amino acids. Per germline, CDR1 SGHTA and CDR2 FQGNSA. DNA of the CDR3: TGTGCCAGCAGCTTAGTAGGGACAGGGGGCTCGACTGAAGCTTTCTTT. Translation gives CASSLVGTGGSTEAFF.

The chain links TRBV28 to TRBJ1-5; no definite D call. The CDR3 consists of 14 residues. Germline CDR1 is MDHEN and CDR2 is SYDVKM. With 2 bases removed from V and 7 bases from J, the gap between germline ends came to 12 bases. CDR3 sequence reads: CASSLPPLGQPQHF. Here the CDR3 DNA reads TGTGCCAGCAGTTTACCCCCCCTCGGCCAGCCCCAGCATTTT.

This rearrangement joins TRBV5-1 to TRBJ1-4; 7 positions agree with TRBD1. The V segment lost 0 bases and the J segment 8 bases; nucleotides outside the gene matches: 7. The germline gives CDR1 SGHRS, CDR2 YFSETQ. The length of the CDR3 is 15 residues. CDR3 DNA sequence: TGCGCCAGCAGCTTGGTCCCAGGGGGAGGCGAAAAACTGTTTTTT. Amino acids: CASSLVPGGGEKLFF.

The chain couples TRBV7-2 to TRBJ2-3; D is ambiguous. Germline V lookup: CDR1 SGHTA, CDR2 FQGNSA. The CDR3 contains 13 residues. V shed 5 bases and J shed 5 bases, with 11 bases lying between them. CDR3 DNA sequence: TGTGCCAGCAGCCCCCGCCCCAAAGATACGCAGTATTTT. It specifies CASSPRPKDTQYF.

The chain uses TRBV6-6 and TRBJ2-4, with 7 bases identical to TRBD1. Per germline, CDR1 MNHNY and CDR2 SVGAGI (reference sequence). Losses at the gene ends were 4 bases for V and 7 bases for J; bases not matched to a gene: 10. The CDR3 loop spans 15 amino acids. The CDR3 nucleotides read TGTGCCAGCAGTTCCACAGGGGCGGGTGGTAACATTCAGTACTTC. Protein product: CASSSTGAGGNIQYF.

V and J are TRBV5-1 and TRBJ1-1; 7 positions match TRBD1. CDR1 and CDR2 from the germline V gene are SGHRS and YFSETQ. With 0 bases clipped from V and 3 bases from J, the junction kept 11 bases outside the gene matches. This CDR3 region has 17 residues. CDR3 residues: CASSLAGGDRPDTEAFF. The CDR3 nucleotides are TGCGCCAGCAGCTTGGCGGGAGGGGACAGACCTGACACTGAAGCTTTCTTT. Filled out from reference TRBV5-1 and TRBJ1-1, the complete variable domain reads KAGVTQTPRYLIKTRGQQVTLSCSPISGHRSVSWYQQTPGQGLQFLFEYFSETQRNKGNFPGRFSGRQFSNSRSEMNVSTLELGDSALYLCASSLAGGDRPDTEAFFGQGTRLTVV.

The chain carries TRBV28 and TRBJ2-3; 8 bases match TRBD2. Germline loops: CDR1 MDHEN, CDR2 SYDVKM. V shed 4 bases, J shed 9 bases, and the junction held 12 bases outside the gene matches. There are 15 residues in the CDR3. The CDR3 region is CASSSRAGVTTTQYF. The CDR3 DNA sequence: TGTGCCAGCAGTTCACGAGCGGGAGTCACCACCACGCAGTATTTT.

The chain couples TRBV5-5 to TRBJ1-2, with 7 bases fitting TRBD1. CDR1 and CDR2 (germline): SGHKS, YYEKEE (reference sequence). The CDR3 sequence is 13 residues long. Trimming removed 2 bases from V and 8 bases from J; junction bases left unmatched: 6. The CDR3 DNA sequence: TGTGCCAGCAGCTTAGAGGGGGCTGGAGGCTACACCTTC. Translating it yields CASSLEGAGGYTF.

The rearrangement uses TRBV9 and TRBJ2-3; 8 nucleotides agree with TRBD1. The CDR3 runs to 16 residues. Germline V gives CDR1 SGDLS, CDR2 YYNGEE. Trimming took 6 bases from V and 2 from J; bases not matched to a gene: 11. The CDR3 spells CASTPTGGVPTDTQYF. In DNA form, the CDR3 reads TGTGCCAGCACCCCAACAGGGGGAGTCCCCACAGATACGCAGTATTTT.

The V and J genes are TRBV19 and TRBJ1-6, with D perhaps matching TRBD1 (6 bases). CDR1 is LNHDA, CDR2 SQIVND, per germline (reference sequence). The CDR3 is made up of 15 amino acids. V lost 6 bases, J lost 10 bases, and 19 bases lay in between. In DNA, the CDR3 is TGTGCCAGTAGCCTCCTCGGACAGACGGGATCACCCCTCCACTTT. This encodes CASSLLGQTGSPLHF. The variable domain in full, completed from reference TRBV19 and TRBJ1-6, reads DGGITQSPKYLFRKEGQNVTLSCEQNLNHDAMYWYRQDPGQGLRLIYYSQIVNDFQKGDIAEGYSVSREKKESFPLTVTSAQKNPTAFYLCASSLLGQTGSPLHFGNGTRLTVT.

The J gene is TRBJ2-7, the V gene TRBV21-1; no check of the table's D call, TRBD1, against the DNA was made. TRBV21-1 counts as a pseudogene. This CDR3 region has 18 residues. The chain's CDR3 is CASSPRNGLDRGDYEQYF. CDR3 nucleotides: TGTGCCAGCAGCCCGCGAAATGGGTTGGACAGGGGTGACTACGAGCAGTACTTC.

The chain joins TRBV9 to TRBJ1-3, with a tentative D call TRBD1 (5 bases). The CDR3 sequence is 18 residues long. Germline V CDR1 and CDR2: SGDLS, YYNGEE. Between the trimmed V and J ends, which lost 4 bases and 0 bases, there was a span of 20 bases. In nucleotides, the CDR3 is TGTGCCAGCAGCCCCCCCGAAGACTGGGGGATCTCTGGAAACACCATATATTTT. This sequence encodes CASSPPEDWGISGNTIYF. Supplemented by reference TRBV9 and TRBJ1-3, the full variable domain reads DSGVTQTPKHLITATGQRVTLRCSPRSGDLSVYWYQQSLDQGLQFLIQYYNGEERAKGNILERFSAQQFPDLHSELNLSSLELGDSALYFCASSPPEDWGISGNTIYFGEGSWLTVV.

The chain has TRBV27 and TRBJ2-2; TRBD1 agrees at 10 bases. The CDR3 is made up of 14 amino acids. The germline V gene encodes CDR1 MNHEY and CDR2 SMNVEV (reference sequence). V shed 6 bases, J shed 7 bases, and the junction held 5 bases outside the gene matches. The CDR3 loop is CASSPGQGHGELFF. In DNA form, the CDR3 reads TGTGCCAGCAGCCCGGGACAGGGGCACGGGGAGCTGTTTTTT.

This rearrangement joins TRBV7-2 to TRBJ2-7; no clear D. The CDR3 is 16 residues long. Germline CDR1 is SGHTA and CDR2 is FQGNSA. The V and J ends lost 5 bases and 0 bases respectively, with 17 bases between them. The CDR3 sequence is CASSPRQASSSYEQYF. DNA for the CDR3: TGTGCCAGCAGCCCCCGGCAGGCCTCGAGCTCCTACGAGCAGTACTTC.

J is TRBJ2-1 and V is TRBV7-9; 8 positions match TRBD2. The CDR3 length is 14 residues. J lost 7 bases, V lost 5 bases, and 7 bases had no gene match. The germline CDR1 and CDR2 sequences are SEHNR and FQNEAQ (reference sequence). The CDR3 DNA reads as TGTGCCAGCAGCGGAGCCCGGGGGGGGAATGAGCAGTTCTTC. Amino acid sequence: CASSGARGGNEQFF.

This rearrangement joins TRBV4-2 to TRBJ1-1; D unclear. Deletions cut 4 bases from V and 0 bases from J, with 6 bases between. The CDR3 totals 13 residues. The germline V gene encodes CDR1 LGHNA and CDR2 YNFKEQ. CDR3 loop: CASSRGLNTEAFF. The CDR3 region has the DNA TGTGCCAGCAGCCGAGGACTGAACACTGAAGCTTTCTTT.

This clone is a singleton in its sample. This chain links TRBV6-1 with TRBJ1-2; 7 positions match TRBD1. The germline gives CDR1 MNHNS, CDR2 SASEGT. V gave up 4 bases and J gave up 3 bases; unmatched junction bases: 2. This CDR3 is built from 13 residues. The CDR3 region has the DNA TGTGCCAGCAGTGCAGGACAGGACTATGGCTACACCTTC. Its protein is CASSAGQDYGYTF.

The chain joins TRBV30 to TRBJ1-4; D call uncertain. Trimming removed 1 base from V and 2 bases from J, with 14 bases in between. Germline loops: CDR1 GTSNPN, CDR2 SVGIG (reference sequence). The CDR3 is 16 residues long. In DNA, the CDR3 is TGTGCCTGGAGTGGTATAGACGCTAAGACTAATGAAAAACTGTTTTTT. It encodes CAWSGIDAKTNEKLFF.

J is TRBJ2-1 and V is TRBV5-1, with 7 bases matching TRBD2. This CDR3 has 14 amino acids. V gave up 0 bases and J gave up 6 bases; unmatched junction bases: 3. Germline CDR1 is SGHRS and CDR2 is YFSETQ. CDR3 sequence: CASSLGGLGNEQFF. Written as DNA, the CDR3 is TGCGCCAGCAGCTTGGGAGGACTAGGCAATGAGCAGTTCTTC.

V and J are TRBV5-1 and TRBJ2-1; TRBD2 aligns across 14 bases. Germline CDR1 is SGHRS and CDR2 is YFSETQ. J gave up 4 bases and V 1 base, and 10 bases lay outside the gene matches. The CDR3 spans 19 residues. In nucleotides, the CDR3 is TGCGCCAGCAGCTTGCCACTTCCCGGGACTAGCGGGGGTTACAATGAGCAGTTCTTC. Translating it yields CASSLPLPGTSGGYNEQFF.

The gene calls are TRBV6-5 and TRBJ2-3; TRBD1 matches 7 bases. CDR1 and CDR2 from the germline V gene are MNHEY and SVGAGI. The CDR3 is made up of 13 amino acids. The V and J ends lost 8 bases and 2 bases, in that order; junction bases with no gene match: 4. CDR3 coding DNA: TGTGCCAGCGGGGACAGAAACACAGATACGCAGTATTTT. Its translation is CASGDRNTDTQYF.